This entry concerns a single T cell receptor (beta chain). Its antigen is currently unknown. These data originate in a study of shared clonotypes between healthy human individuals. Study findings and constraints: It was expected that sequencing depth would affect clonotype sharing among donors. Across a handful of donors, naive CD4 shared roughly 5%, naive CD8 about 3.2%, memory CD4 2.3%, memory CD8 about 0.4%.

V lost 3 bases to trimming and J lost 3 bases; unmatched junction nucleotides: 3. The CDR3 loop spans 14 amino acids. CDR1 SGDLS and CDR2 YYNGEE come from the germline V gene. The donor population consisted of healthy HIV-negative adults with no recent acute infections or vaccinations. On sorted subsets, replicate PCRs used 200 to 250 ng DNA, or about 33,000 T cell genomes. The method was immunoSEQ multiplex PCR; TCRdb's version includes in-frame clones alone and lacks a portion of them. The data show 1,500,000 or so clones, roughly 96% seen once. The source material was naive CD4+ T cells sorted from blood. The sample's subset: CD45RA+ positively selected. This sequence was found in a man younger than 45 in good health. The rearrangement uses TRBV9 and TRBJ1-5; TRBD1 agrees at 7 bases. In DNA form, the CDR3 reads TGTGCCAGCAGCGCGGGACAGATCAATCAGCCCCAGCATTTT. Translated: CASSAGQINQPQHF.